This entry lists 8 T cell receptor beta chains sequenced from one sample in a study of blood T cell repertoires in COVID-19. The table came from immunoSEQ multiplex PCR; TCRdb's copy has only in-frame clones and leaves some out. The table lists roughly 330,000 clones, 70% to 90% of them singletons. Sequencing was done on a sample of peripheral blood. The receptor source for this set is a man between 18 and 35 years old who had recovered from COVID-19.

The chain couples TRBV19 to TRBJ1-1; D gene unclear. This CDR3 contains 13 residues. With 5 bases removed from V and 5 bases from J, the gap between germline ends came to 12 bases. Germline CDR1 is LNHDA and CDR2 is SQIVND (reference sequence). The CDR3 DNA reads TGTGCCAGTAGTTGGGAGGGTCGGACTGAAGCTTTCTTT. Its translation is CASSWEGRTEAFF.

V gene TRBV30 combines with J gene TRBJ1-5; a possible D gene is TRBD1 (5 bases). The CDR3 spans 13 residues. The V gene lost 2 bases and the J gene lost 4 bases, with 9 bases spanning the gap. Germline V gives CDR1 GTSNPN, CDR2 SVGIG (reference sequence). CDR3 residues: CAWSPGLNQPQHF. CDR3 coding DNA: TGTGCCTGGAGTCCAGGGCTTAATCAGCCCCAGCATTTT. Combining the CDR3 with reference TRBV30 and TRBJ1-5 gives the whole variable domain SQTIHQWPATLVQPVGSPLSLECTVEGTSNPNLYWYRQAAGRGLQLLFYSVGIGQISSEVPQNLSASRPQDRQFILSSKKLLLSDSGFYLCAWSPGLNQPQHFGDGTRLSIL.

A single count supports this clone. The chain is built from TRBV7-8 and TRBJ2-1; TRBD2 matches at 8 bases. CDR3 size: 15 residues. The V and J ends lost 4 bases and 2 bases, in that order; junction bases with no gene match: 4. CDR1 is SGHVS and CDR2 is FQNEAQ in the germline V gene. The CDR3 loop is CASSYERETYNEQFF. For the CDR3, the DNA is TGTGCCAGCAGCTACGAGCGGGAGACCTACAATGAGCAGTTCTTC.

V gene TRBV6-5 combines with J gene TRBJ2-1; TRBD2 agrees at 11 bases. The V and J ends lost 5 bases and 7 bases, in that order; junction bases with no gene match: 7. The CDR3 loop spans 15 amino acids. Looked up from germline, CDR1 is MNHEY and CDR2 is SVGAGI. CDR3 amino acids: CASSTLAGGQNEQFF. For the CDR3, the DNA is TGTGCCAGCAGTACTTTAGCGGGGGGGCAAAATGAGCAGTTCTTC.

The chain is built from TRBV27 and TRBJ2-3; a weak D match, TRBD1 (5 bases). Germline V CDR1 and CDR2: MNHEY, SMNVEV (reference sequence). With 2 bases removed from V and 2 bases from J, the gap between germline ends came to 11 bases. The CDR3 is 15 residues long. Here the CDR3 reads CASSLHRSPTDTQYF. CDR3 bases: TGTGCCAGCAGTTTACACAGGTCCCCCACAGATACGCAGTATTTT.

J is TRBJ2-7 and V is TRBV5-1; 10 bases are a match to TRBD1. V was pared by 4 bases and J by 6 bases, with 7 bases of the junction left unmatched. In germline, CDR1 is SGHRS, CDR2 YFSETQ. CDR3 size: 14 residues. CDR3 residues: CASSDRDRGPEQYF. As DNA, the CDR3 is TGCGCCAGCAGCGACCGGGACAGGGGACCCGAGCAGTACTTC.

V and J are TRBV6-5 and TRBJ2-7, with 7 bases fitting TRBD2. CDR1 is MNHEY and CDR2 is SVGAGI in the germline V gene. The J segment lost 2 bases and the V segment lost 6 bases, leaving 7 bases of the junction unmatched. The CDR3 has 14 amino acids. The CDR3 loop reads CASRPPGLTYEQYF. The CDR3 region has the DNA TGTGCCAGCAGACCCCCGGGACTAACCTACGAGCAGTACTTC.

V is TRBV29-1 and J is TRBJ1-2; D might be TRBD1 (5 bases). The CDR3 is 13 residues long. CDR1 is SQVTM and CDR2 is ANQGSEA in the germline V gene. V was trimmed by 5 bases and J by 1 base, leaving 11 bases between them. The CDR3 DNA is TGCAGCGTTACAGGAGGGGTTAACTATGGCTACACCTTC. Its protein is CSVTGGVNYGYTF.